Sequencing of this T cell receptor (beta chain) was carried out in a study of T cells in Graves' hyperthyroidism and ophthalmopathy. Study-level findings and limits: Most expanded thyroid clonotypes above 0.001 recurred in blood.

The cohort's ophthalmopathy patients, a group with duration under 3 months, had a Clinical Activity Score of at least 3 and a NOSPECS grade of at least 4. Diagnosis relied on clinical symptoms, serum thyroxine and TRAb, thyroid ultrasound and orbital computed tomography. Fresh peripheral blood, 8 to 10 ml, was the source of the PBMCs. Authors of the study amplified TCR beta CDR3 regions from RNA transcripts. An initial round of RT-PCR targeting the TCR CDR3 relied on the HTBI primer set. From the multiplex PCR reads, TCRdb called clonotypes with MiXCR, one entry per CDR3 protein. This sample has roughly 500,000 distinct CDR3 sequences, with around a quarter found just once. About this clonotype itself: Its antigen is undetermined.

The CDR3 runs 15 residues. The V end lost 1 base, the J end lost 2 bases, and 11 bases lay between the germline ends. The material sequenced was blood. The TCR was taken from a woman aged 25 to 39 with Graves' ophthalmopathy. The chain joins TRBV12-3 or TRBV12-4 to TRBJ1-1; D gene uncertain. Here the CDR3 DNA reads TGTGCCAGCAGTTTAGGTTTGGGCTCAAACACTGAAGCTTTCTTT. Its translation is CASSLGLGSNTEAFF.